This TCR beta chain was recorded in a study of CD8 T cells in ankylosing spondylitis. Libraries of TCR beta came from quantitative 5'-RACE with molecular barcodes. From the 5' RACE reads, TCRdb called clonotypes with MiXCR, one entry per CDR3 protein. The sample holds a few hundred thousand distinct CDR3 sequences, around 7.6% seen once. In regard to this clonotype: Its specificity is unknown.

This CDR3 comprises 15 residues. CDR1 and CDR2 (germline): SGHAT, FQNNGV. V lost 2 bases to trimming and J lost 1 base, with 11 bases between them. Overall study findings and caveats: Previously reported in reactive arthritis synovial fluid and blood were some of the motif variants. A TCR beta motif made of several highly homologous variants seemed typical of ankylosing spondylitis blood. Significant enrichment of disease-linked clones was reportedly seen in matched ankylosing spondylitis synovial fluid. Disease-associated clones were CD8+ and fairly uncommon in peripheral blood.

The sequencing sample was made of blood, either unsorted or a sorted T cell fraction (not recorded which). V usage is TRBV11-2 and J usage is TRBJ1-1; possible D gene TRBD1, 6 bases. The clonotype originates from a male donor with ankylosing spondylitis. DNA for the CDR3: TGTGCCAGCAGCTTATCCTCACAGGGGAACACTGAAGCTTTCTTT. Translation: CASSLSSQGNTEAFF.